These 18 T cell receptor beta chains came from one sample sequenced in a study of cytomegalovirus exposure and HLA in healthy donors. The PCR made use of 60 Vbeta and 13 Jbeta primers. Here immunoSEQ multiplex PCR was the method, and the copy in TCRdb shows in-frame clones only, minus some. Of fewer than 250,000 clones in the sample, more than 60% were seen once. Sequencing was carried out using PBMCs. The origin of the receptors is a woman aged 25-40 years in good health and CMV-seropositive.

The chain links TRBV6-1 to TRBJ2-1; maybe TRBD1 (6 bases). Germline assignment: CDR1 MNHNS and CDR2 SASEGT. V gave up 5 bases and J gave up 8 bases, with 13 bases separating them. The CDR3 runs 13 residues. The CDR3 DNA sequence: TGTGCCAGCAGTCCCTTGAGACAGGATGAGCAGTTCTTC. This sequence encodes CASSPLRQDEQFF.

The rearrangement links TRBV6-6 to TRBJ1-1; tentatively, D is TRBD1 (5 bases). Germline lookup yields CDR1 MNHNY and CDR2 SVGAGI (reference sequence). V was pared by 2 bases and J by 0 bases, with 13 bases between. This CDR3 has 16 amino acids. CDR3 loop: CASSYRPTEMNTEAFF. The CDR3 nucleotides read TGTGCCAGCAGTTACCGTCCGACAGAGATGAACACTGAAGCTTTCTTT.

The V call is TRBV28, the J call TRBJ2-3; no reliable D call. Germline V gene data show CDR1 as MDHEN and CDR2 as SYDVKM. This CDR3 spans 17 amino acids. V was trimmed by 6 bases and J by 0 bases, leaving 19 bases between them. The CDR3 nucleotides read TGTGCCAGCAGACACGAGGTATTTAGGCCGAGCACAGATACGCAGTATTTT. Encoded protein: CASRHEVFRPSTDTQYF.

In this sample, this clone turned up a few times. The CDR3 coding sequence is TGTGCCAGCAGCATTAGCTTAGGGACACCAAGCTCCTACGAGCAGTACTTC. Translating it yields CASSISLGTPSSYEQYF. V is TRBV7-8 and J is TRBJ2-7; D is possibly TRBD1 (6 bases). Trimming left V 5 bases short and J 0 bases short, with 20 bases between. Per the germline V gene, CDR1 is SGHVS and CDR2 is FQNEAQ. The CDR3 totals 17 residues.

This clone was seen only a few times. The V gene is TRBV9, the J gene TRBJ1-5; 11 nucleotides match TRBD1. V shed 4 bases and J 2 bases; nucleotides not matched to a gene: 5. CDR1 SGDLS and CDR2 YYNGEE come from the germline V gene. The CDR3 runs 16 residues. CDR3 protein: CASSSGTGGGNQPQHF. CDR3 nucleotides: TGTGCCAGCAGCTCCGGGACAGGGGGAGGCAATCAGCCCCAGCATTTT. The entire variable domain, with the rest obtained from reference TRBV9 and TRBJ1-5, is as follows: DSGVTQTPKHLITATGQRVTLRCSPRSGDLSVYWYQQSLDQGLQFLIQYYNGEERAKGNILERFSAQQFPDLHSELNLSSLELGDSALYFCASSSGTGGGNQPQHFGDGTRLSIL.

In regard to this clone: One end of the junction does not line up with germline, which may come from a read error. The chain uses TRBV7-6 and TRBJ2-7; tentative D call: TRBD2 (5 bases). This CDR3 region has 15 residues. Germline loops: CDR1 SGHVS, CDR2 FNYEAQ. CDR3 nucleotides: TGTGCCAGCAGGCCCATGGGAGTTCCCTCCTCCGAGCAGTACTTC. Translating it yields CASRPMGVPSSEQYF.

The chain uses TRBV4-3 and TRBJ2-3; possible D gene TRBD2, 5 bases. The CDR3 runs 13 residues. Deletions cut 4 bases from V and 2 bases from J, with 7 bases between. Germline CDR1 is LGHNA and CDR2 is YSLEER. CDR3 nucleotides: TGCGCCAGCAGCCTCGGGAACACAGATACGCAGTATTTT. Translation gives CASSLGNTDTQYF.

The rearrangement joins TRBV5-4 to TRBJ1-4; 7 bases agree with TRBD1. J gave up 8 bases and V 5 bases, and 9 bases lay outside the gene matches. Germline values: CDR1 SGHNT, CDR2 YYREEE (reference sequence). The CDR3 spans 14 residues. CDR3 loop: CASSLRQGREKLFF. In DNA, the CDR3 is TGTGCCAGCAGTCTAAGACAGGGACGGGAAAAACTGTTTTTT.

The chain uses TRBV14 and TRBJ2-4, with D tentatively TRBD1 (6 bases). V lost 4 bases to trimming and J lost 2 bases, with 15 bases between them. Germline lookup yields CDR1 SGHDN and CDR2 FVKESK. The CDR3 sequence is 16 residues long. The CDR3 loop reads CASSPLVTGTKNIQYF. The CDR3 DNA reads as TGTGCCAGCAGCCCCCTGGTTACAGGGACCAAAAACATTCAGTACTTC.

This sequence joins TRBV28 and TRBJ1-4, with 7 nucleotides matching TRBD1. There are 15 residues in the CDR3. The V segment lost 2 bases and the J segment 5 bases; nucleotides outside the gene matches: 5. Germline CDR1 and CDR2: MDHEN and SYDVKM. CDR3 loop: CASSLAGTANEKLFF. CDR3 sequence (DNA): TGTGCCAGCAGTTTAGCCGGGACAGCCAATGAAAAACTGTTTTTT.

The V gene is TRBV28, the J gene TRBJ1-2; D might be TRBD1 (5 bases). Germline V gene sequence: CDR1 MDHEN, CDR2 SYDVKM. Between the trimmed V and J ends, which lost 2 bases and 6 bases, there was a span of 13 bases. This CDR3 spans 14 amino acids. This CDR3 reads CASSLTGRADGYTF. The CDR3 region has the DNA TGTGCCAGCAGTTTAACGGGCAGGGCGGATGGCTACACCTTC.

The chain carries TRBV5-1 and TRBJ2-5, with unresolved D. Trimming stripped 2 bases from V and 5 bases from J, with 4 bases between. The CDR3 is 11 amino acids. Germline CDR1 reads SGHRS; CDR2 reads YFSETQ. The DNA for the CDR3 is TGCGCCAGCAGCTTTGCGGAGACCCAGTACTTC. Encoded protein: CASSFAETQYF.

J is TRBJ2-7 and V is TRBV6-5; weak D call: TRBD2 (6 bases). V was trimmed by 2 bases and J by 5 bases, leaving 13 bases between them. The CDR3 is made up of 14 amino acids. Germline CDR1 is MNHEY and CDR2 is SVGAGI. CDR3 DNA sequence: TGTGCCAGCAGTTACCGGGTAGGGGAGGACGAGCAGTACTTC. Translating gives CASSYRVGEDEQYF.

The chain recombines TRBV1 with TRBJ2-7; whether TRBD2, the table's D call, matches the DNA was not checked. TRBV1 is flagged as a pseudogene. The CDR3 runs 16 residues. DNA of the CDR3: TGCACCAGCAGCCTCCAGGAGGCGGGAGTCGCCTACGAGCAGTACTTC. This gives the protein CTSSLQEAGVAYEQYF.

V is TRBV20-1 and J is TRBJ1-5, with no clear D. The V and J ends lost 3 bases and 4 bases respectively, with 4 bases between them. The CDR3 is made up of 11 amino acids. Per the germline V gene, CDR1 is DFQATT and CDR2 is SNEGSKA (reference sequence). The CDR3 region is CSASLNQPQHF. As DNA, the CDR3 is TGCAGTGCTAGTCTGAATCAGCCCCAGCATTTT.

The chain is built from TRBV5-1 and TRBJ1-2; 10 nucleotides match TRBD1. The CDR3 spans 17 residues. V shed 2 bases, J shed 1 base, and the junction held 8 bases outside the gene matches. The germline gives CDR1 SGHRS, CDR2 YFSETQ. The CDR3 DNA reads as TGCGCCAGCAGCTTTTCTACCGGGACAGGGGATAACTATGGCTACACCTTC. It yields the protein CASSFSTGTGDNYGYTF.

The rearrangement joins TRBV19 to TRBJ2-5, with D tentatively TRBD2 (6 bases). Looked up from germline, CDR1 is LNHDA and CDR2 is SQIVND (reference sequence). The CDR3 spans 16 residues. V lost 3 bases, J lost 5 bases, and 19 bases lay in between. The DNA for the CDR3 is TGTGCCAGTAGTATTGGGTACGGGAGAGTACGGGAGACCCAGTACTTC. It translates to CASSIGYGRVRETQYF. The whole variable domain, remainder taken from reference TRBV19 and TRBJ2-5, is DGGITQSPKYLFRKEGQNVTLSCEQNLNHDAMYWYRQDPGQGLRLIYYSQIVNDFQKGDIAEGYSVSREKKESFPLTVTSAQKNPTAFYLCASSIGYGRVRETQYFGPGTRLLVL.

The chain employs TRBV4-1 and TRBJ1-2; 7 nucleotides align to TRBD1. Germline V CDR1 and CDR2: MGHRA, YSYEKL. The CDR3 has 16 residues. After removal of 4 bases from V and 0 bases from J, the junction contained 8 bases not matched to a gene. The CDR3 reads CASSPILDRTNYGYTF. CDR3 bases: TGCGCCAGCAGCCCCATATTGGACAGGACTAACTATGGCTACACCTTC.